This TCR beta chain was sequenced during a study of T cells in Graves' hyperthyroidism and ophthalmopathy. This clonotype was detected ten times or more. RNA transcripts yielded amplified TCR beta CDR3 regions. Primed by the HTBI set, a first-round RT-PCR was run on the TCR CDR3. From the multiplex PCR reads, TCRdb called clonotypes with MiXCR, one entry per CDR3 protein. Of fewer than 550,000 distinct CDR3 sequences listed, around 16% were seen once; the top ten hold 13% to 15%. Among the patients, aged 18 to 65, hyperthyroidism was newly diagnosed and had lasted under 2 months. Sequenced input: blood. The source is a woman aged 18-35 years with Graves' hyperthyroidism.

The CDR3 DNA follows: TGTGCCAACCTTGCGGCAAGACTAGCCTACAATGAGCAGTTCTTC. As protein: CANLAARLAYNEQFF. This chain links TRBV6-1 with TRBJ2-1, with a possible D match to TRBD2 (6 bases). Germline CDR1 and CDR2: MNHNS and SASEGT. V shed 10 bases and J shed 2 bases, with 18 bases lying between them. The CDR3 runs to 15 residues.